A selection of T cell receptor beta chains follows, all from one sample in a study of shared clonotypes between healthy human individuals. Generated by immunoSEQ multiplex PCR, the TCRdb table keeps only in-frame clones and is missing some. The sample lists about 2 million clones; approximately 95% were seen once. Sequenced material: naive CD8+ T cells sorted from blood. Receptors were obtained from a man aged 18 to 29 in good health. Each CDR3 is given with its conserved first and last residue. Fields, in order: J gene, V gene, D gene, clone size, CDR3 protein, CDR3 DNA. A D gene is named only where the DNA matches it firmly. Some rows have no size entry. The others give once, few or many, or a class for an expanded clone.

j_call: TRBJ2-7
v_call: TRBV7-9
d_call: TRBD1
clone_size: .
cdr3_aa: CASGGTGGSYEQYF
cdr3_nt: TGTGCCAGCGGAGGGACAGGTGGCTCCTACGAGCAGTACTTC

j_call: TRBJ2-3
v_call: TRBV4-1
d_call: .
clone_size: .
cdr3_aa: CASRPMGPSTDTQYF
cdr3_nt: TGCGCCAGCAGGCCCATGGGACCTAGCACAGATACGCAGTATTTT

j_call: TRBJ1-2
v_call: TRBV9
d_call: TRBD1
clone_size: .
cdr3_aa: CASSPGQANYGYTF
cdr3_nt: TGTGCCAGCAGCCCCGGACAGGCTAACTATGGCTACACCTTC

j_call: TRBJ2-7
v_call: TRBV5-4
d_call: TRBD2
clone_size: once
cdr3_aa: CASSLGGSHEQYF
cdr3_nt: TGTGCCAGCAGCCTGGGGGGGAGCCACGAGCAGTACTTC

j_call: TRBJ1-5
v_call: TRBV28
d_call: TRBD1
clone_size: .
cdr3_aa: CASSSEGQGHQPQHF
cdr3_nt: TGTGCCAGCAGTTCTGAGGGACAGGGACATCAGCCCCAGCATTTT

j_call: TRBJ2-3
v_call: TRBV7-9
d_call: .
clone_size: .
cdr3_aa: CASSSSLADRTDTQYF
cdr3_nt: TGTGCCAGCAGCTCCTCCTTAGCGGACCGCACAGATACGCAGTATTTT

j_call: TRBJ2-5
v_call: TRBV19
d_call: .
clone_size: .
cdr3_aa: CASSRGLGETQYF
cdr3_nt: TGTGCCAGTAGTCGGGGGCTGGGTGAGACCCAGTACTTC

j_call: TRBJ1-1
v_call: TRBV5-6
d_call: TRBD1
clone_size: .
cdr3_aa: CATRTGGVAEAFF
cdr3_nt: TGTGCCACCCGAACAGGGGGGGTAGCTGAAGCTTTCTTT

j_call: TRBJ1-4
v_call: TRBV4-1
d_call: .
clone_size: .
cdr3_aa: CASSQGPYDEKLFF
cdr3_nt: TGCGCCAGCAGCCAAGGCCCCTATGATGAAAAACTGTTTTTT

j_call: TRBJ1-2
v_call: TRBV4-1
d_call: TRBD1
clone_size: .
cdr3_aa: CASSPRTGGANGYTF
cdr3_nt: TGCGCCAGCAGCCCTCGGACAGGGGGCGCGAATGGCTACACCTTC

j_call: TRBJ2-7
v_call: TRBV13
d_call: .
clone_size: .
cdr3_aa: CASSLNGVEGNLDEQYF
cdr3_nt: TGTGCCAGCAGCTTAAACGGCGTTGAGGGCAACTTGGACGAGCAGTACTTC

j_call: TRBJ2-7
v_call: TRBV29-1
d_call: .
clone_size: .
cdr3_aa: CSVTYASYEQYF
cdr3_nt: TGCAGCGTCACGTATGCCTCCTACGAGCAGTACTTC

j_call: TRBJ2-3
v_call: TRBV7-3
d_call: .
clone_size: .
cdr3_aa: CASSGPNTDTQYF
cdr3_nt: TGTGCCAGCAGCGGACCCAACACAGATACGCAGTATTTT

j_call: TRBJ2-7
v_call: TRBV5-1
d_call: .
clone_size: .
cdr3_aa: CASSLAGSYEQYF
cdr3_nt: TGCGCCAGCAGCTTGGCAGGTTCCTACGAGCAGTACTTC

j_call: TRBJ2-7
v_call: TRBV19
d_call: TRBD2
clone_size: once
cdr3_aa: CASSGRLAYEQYF
cdr3_nt: TGTGCCAGTAGTGGGAGACTAGCTTACGAGCAGTACTTC

j_call: TRBJ2-3
v_call: TRBV7-3
d_call: .
clone_size: once
cdr3_aa: CASSLAVSTDTQYF
cdr3_nt: TGTGCCAGCAGCTTAGCGGTTTCCACAGATACGCAGTATTTT

j_call: TRBJ2-4
v_call: TRBV11-2
d_call: .
clone_size: .
cdr3_aa: CASSEVMNIQYF
cdr3_nt: TGTGCCAGCAGCGAGGTAATGAACATTCAGTACTTC

j_call: TRBJ1-2
v_call: TRBV6-1
d_call: TRBD1
clone_size: .
cdr3_aa: CASSEGDAGGVSPGYTF
cdr3_nt: TGTGCCAGCAGTGAAGGGGACGCAGGGGGCGTTTCTCCAGGCTACACCTTC

j_call: TRBJ2-7
v_call: TRBV11-2
d_call: TRBD1
clone_size: .
cdr3_aa: CASRPTGGSSEQYF
cdr3_nt: TGTGCCAGCAGACCAACAGGGGGGTCGTCCGAGCAGTACTTC

j_call: TRBJ2-7
v_call: TRBV28
d_call: .
clone_size: .
cdr3_aa: CASSSSPGYEQYF
cdr3_nt: TGTGCCAGCAGTTCGAGCCCAGGCTACGAGCAGTACTTC

j_call: TRBJ2-1
v_call: TRBV5-6
d_call: .
clone_size: .
cdr3_aa: CASSLGSNLYNEQFF
cdr3_nt: TGTGCCAGCAGCTTGGGCAGTAACCTCTACAATGAGCAGTTCTTC

j_call: TRBJ2-7
v_call: TRBV7-9
d_call: TRBD1
clone_size: .
cdr3_aa: CASSLVLGQGNYEQYF
cdr3_nt: TGTGCCAGCAGCTTAGTCCTGGGACAGGGCAACTACGAGCAGTACTTC

j_call: TRBJ2-1
v_call: TRBV5-1
d_call: TRBD2
clone_size: .
cdr3_aa: CASSSGLAGAPSSYNEQFF
cdr3_nt: TGCGCCAGCAGCTCCGGACTAGCGGGGGCCCCGAGCTCCTACAATGAGCAGTTCTTC

j_call: TRBJ2-2
v_call: TRBV14
d_call: TRBD2
clone_size: .
cdr3_aa: CASSLAGWSGELFF
cdr3_nt: TGTGCCAGCAGCCTAGCGGGGTGGTCCGGGGAGCTGTTTTTT

j_call: TRBJ2-3
v_call: TRBV6-5
d_call: .
clone_size: .
cdr3_aa: CASSYSQGPTQYF
cdr3_nt: TGTGCCAGCAGTTACTCTCAGGGTCCTACGCAGTATTTT

j_call: TRBJ2-7
v_call: TRBV27
d_call: .
clone_size: .
cdr3_aa: CASSLQGPYEQYF
cdr3_nt: TGTGCCAGCAGTTTGCAGGGGCCCTACGAGCAGTACTTC

j_call: TRBJ1-2
v_call: TRBV7-9
d_call: .
clone_size: .
cdr3_aa: CASRLGDGKLYGYTF
cdr3_nt: TGTGCCAGCAGGTTAGGGGATGGCAAACTCTATGGCTACACCTTC

j_call: TRBJ2-1
v_call: TRBV7-9
d_call: .
clone_size: .
cdr3_aa: CASSLVENNEQFF
cdr3_nt: TGTGCCAGCAGCTTGGTTGAGAACAATGAGCAGTTCTTC

j_call: TRBJ1-2
v_call: TRBV27
d_call: .
clone_size: .
cdr3_aa: CASSLGGSHGYTF
cdr3_nt: TGTGCCAGCAGTTTAGGAGGGAGTCATGGCTACACCTTC

j_call: TRBJ1-5
v_call: TRBV12-1
d_call: .
clone_size: .
cdr3_aa: CASSFEFRRENDQPQHF
cdr3_nt: TGTGCCAGCAGCTTTGAGTTTCGTCGGGAAAACGATCAGCCCCAGCATTTT

j_call: TRBJ1-2
v_call: TRBV10-3
d_call: TRBD1
clone_size: few
cdr3_aa: CAGLQGEGYGYTF
cdr3_nt: TGTGCCGGATTACAGGGGGAAGGCTATGGCTACACCTTC

j_call: TRBJ2-5
v_call: TRBV10-3
d_call: TRBD1
clone_size: .
cdr3_aa: CAISDAGGEETQYF
cdr3_nt: TGTGCCATCAGTGATGCAGGGGGCGAAGAGACCCAGTACTTC

j_call: TRBJ2-7
v_call: TRBV9
d_call: TRBD2
clone_size: .
cdr3_aa: CASSEGLADSYEQYF
cdr3_nt: TGTGCCAGCAGCGAAGGACTAGCGGACTCCTACGAGCAGTACTTC

j_call: TRBJ1-2
v_call: TRBV28
d_call: .
clone_size: .
cdr3_aa: CASSLLGQRSEGYTF
cdr3_nt: TGTGCCAGCAGTTTACTCGGACAGAGATCGGAAGGCTACACCTTC

j_call: TRBJ1-1
v_call: TRBV6-5
d_call: .
clone_size: .
cdr3_aa: CASSYGTDGNTEAFF
cdr3_nt: TGTGCCAGCAGTTACGGGACGGACGGGAACACTGAAGCTTTCTTT

j_call: TRBJ2-7
v_call: TRBV19
d_call: .
clone_size: .
cdr3_aa: CASSIADKDEQYF
cdr3_nt: TGTGCCAGTAGTATCGCAGATAAAGACGAGCAGTACTTC

j_call: TRBJ1-1
v_call: TRBV7-9
d_call: .
clone_size: .
cdr3_aa: CASSLVSVAEAFF
cdr3_nt: TGTGCCAGCAGCTTAGTTTCGGTAGCTGAAGCTTTCTTT

j_call: TRBJ2-7
v_call: TRBV7-9
d_call: .
clone_size: .
cdr3_aa: CASSFTSYEQYF
cdr3_nt: TGTGCCAGCAGCTTCACGTCCTACGAGCAGTACTTC

j_call: TRBJ1-2
v_call: TRBV10-3
d_call: .
clone_size: .
cdr3_aa: CATVDEIWGGLYGYTF
cdr3_nt: TGTGCCACCGTAGATGAGATTTGGGGGGGTCTTTATGGCTACACCTTC

j_call: TRBJ2-3
v_call: TRBV7-8
d_call: TRBD2
clone_size: once
cdr3_aa: CASSFLAGEPPGADTQYF
cdr3_nt: TGTGCCAGCAGCTTTCTAGCGGGGGAGCCCCCAGGCGCAGATACGCAGTATTTT

j_call: TRBJ2-3
v_call: TRBV6-5
d_call: TRBD2
clone_size: once
cdr3_aa: CASSYSSGERTDTQYF
cdr3_nt: TGTGCCAGCAGTTACTCTAGCGGGGAAAGGACAGATACGCAGTATTTT

j_call: TRBJ2-7
v_call: TRBV6-1
d_call: .
clone_size: .
cdr3_aa: CASSDLSGAPYEQYF
cdr3_nt: TGTGCCAGCAGTGATCTCTCCGGGGCCCCCTACGAGCAGTACTTC

j_call: TRBJ2-3
v_call: TRBV5-6
d_call: TRBD2
clone_size: .
cdr3_aa: CASSLTSVPDTQYF
cdr3_nt: TGTGCCAGCAGCTTAACTAGCGTCCCAGATACGCAGTATTTT

j_call: TRBJ1-1
v_call: TRBV11-2
d_call: TRBD1
clone_size: .
cdr3_aa: CASSLAGTGNTEAFF
cdr3_nt: TGTGCCAGCAGCTTAGCTGGGACAGGGAACACTGAAGCTTTCTTT

j_call: TRBJ2-1
v_call: TRBV18
d_call: .
clone_size: once
cdr3_aa: CASSPPISEWQFF
cdr3_nt: TGTGCCAGCTCACCGCCTATCTCGGAATGGCAGTTCTTC

j_call: TRBJ1-6
v_call: TRBV4-1
d_call: TRBD1
clone_size: .
cdr3_aa: CASSLGTDSFHSPLHF
cdr3_nt: TGCGCCAGCAGCCTAGGGACAGACAGTTTCCACTCACCCCTCCACTTT

j_call: TRBJ1-1
v_call: TRBV4-1
d_call: .
clone_size: once
cdr3_aa: CASTQGDGNIEAFF
cdr3_nt: TGCGCCAGCACCCAAGGGGACGGGAACATTGAAGCTTTCTTT

j_call: TRBJ2-3
v_call: TRBV9
d_call: .
clone_size: .
cdr3_aa: CASSVGLIDTQYF
cdr3_nt: TGTGCCAGCAGCGTAGGACTTATAGATACGCAGTATTTT

j_call: TRBJ2-7
v_call: TRBV5-4
d_call: .
clone_size: .
cdr3_aa: CASSLGGGLTYEQYF
cdr3_nt: TGTGCCAGCAGCTTGGGCGGAGGTCTTACCTACGAGCAGTACTTC

j_call: TRBJ2-1
v_call: TRBV4-3
d_call: TRBD2
clone_size: .
cdr3_aa: CASSQEEPAGEGYNEQFF
cdr3_nt: TGCGCCAGCAGCCAAGAAGAGCCAGCGGGAGAGGGTTACAATGAGCAGTTCTTC

j_call: TRBJ2-3
v_call: TRBV2
d_call: TRBD2
clone_size: once
cdr3_aa: CASRRLAASTDTQYF
cdr3_nt: TGTGCCAGCAGGCGACTAGCGGCGAGCACAGATACGCAGTATTTT